The 23 T cell receptor beta chains below come from one sample, sequenced in a study of cytomegalovirus exposure and HLA in healthy donors. Primers: 60 Vbeta forward and 13 Jbeta reverse. TCRdb's table, derived via immunoSEQ multiplex PCR, lists solely in-frame clones and lacks some. Among approximately 160,000 clones listed, about 81% were seen once. Sequencing was done on a sample of PBMCs. The receptor source for this set is a girl aged 2 to 9 in good health and CMV-seropositive.

In its sample, this clone was seen a few times. The chain uses TRBV6-5 and TRBJ2-2, with D possibly being TRBD2 (5 bases). The CDR3 loop spans 13 amino acids. Trimming removed 2 bases at V and 5 bases at J, with 6 bases between. CDR1 MNHEY and CDR2 SVGAGI come from the germline V gene. The CDR3 protein is CASSYPGTGELFF. As DNA, the CDR3 is TGTGCCAGCAGTTACCCGGGGACCGGGGAGCTGTTTTTT.

The V and J genes are TRBV5-1 and TRBJ2-3, with 9 bases matching TRBD1. Germline CDR1 SGHRS, CDR2 YFSETQ. The V and J ends lost 7 bases and 3 bases, in that order; junction bases with no gene match: 6. The length of the CDR3 is 14 residues. The CDR3 coding sequence is TGCGCCAGCGCTCGGGGACAGGGAACAGATACGCAGTATTTT. Translated: CASARGQGTDTQYF.

The chain recombines TRBV7-9 with TRBJ1-4; perhaps TRBD1 as D (5 bases). V lost 5 bases to trimming and J lost 16 bases, with 23 bases between them. The CDR3 spans 14 residues. In germline, CDR1 is SEHNR, CDR2 FQNEAQ (reference sequence). CDR3 region: CASSAGGVKEEPFF. CDR3 bases: TGTGCCAGCAGCGCCGGGGGGGTGAAAGAGGAGCCGTTTTTT.

This chain joins TRBV25-1 and TRBJ1-2, with a possible D match to TRBD1 (5 bases). Germline assignment: CDR1 MGHDK and CDR2 SYGVNS. The CDR3 totals 14 residues. V was clipped by 6 bases and J by 3 bases, with 14 bases between them. The CDR3 sequence is CASREHGGHYGYTF. DNA of the CDR3: TGTGCCAGCAGGGAACACGGGGGTCACTATGGCTACACCTTC.

The chain joins TRBV4-2 to TRBJ2-7; tentatively, D is TRBD1 (5 bases). Germline CDR1 reads LGHNA; CDR2 reads YNFKEQ. Between the trimmed V and J ends, which lost 4 bases and 2 bases, there was a span of 15 bases. The CDR3 has 15 residues. The CDR3 bases are TGTGCCAGCAGCCCTACAGGCCGGCGAGCCTACGAGCAGTACTTC. It codes for CASSPTGRRAYEQYF.

J is TRBJ1-5 and V is TRBV7-9; D not certain. This CDR3 region has 15 residues. The V end was cut by 1 base, the J end by 5 bases, with 12 bases between. Germline CDR1 is SEHNR and CDR2 is FQNEAQ (reference sequence). The CDR3 protein is CASSLDKEPYQPQHF. The CDR3 DNA is TGTGCCAGCAGCTTAGATAAGGAGCCTTATCAGCCCCAGCATTTT.

The chain joins TRBV6-5 to TRBJ1-4, with D perhaps matching TRBD1 (5 bases). The CDR3 sequence is 15 residues long. The germline V and J ends were trimmed by 6 bases and 6 bases, with 17 bases remaining between them. Germline V gene data show CDR1 as MNHEY and CDR2 as SVGAGI. In DNA form, the CDR3 reads TGTGCCAGCAGCTATGACGGACAACCGGATGAAAAACTGTTTTTT. This codes for CASSYDGQPDEKLFF.

The chain is built from TRBV19 and TRBJ2-3, with D hard to call. Between the trimmed V and J ends, which lost 5 bases and 3 bases, there was a span of 9 bases. This CDR3 spans 13 amino acids. Germline loops: CDR1 LNHDA, CDR2 SQIVND (reference sequence). The CDR3 region is CASSAPGTDTQYF. Written as DNA, the CDR3 is TGTGCCAGTAGTGCACCCGGGACAGATACGCAGTATTTT.

The chain links TRBV18 to TRBJ2-7, with TRBD2 matching over 7 bases. The ends lost 3 bases at V and 5 bases at J; junction bases unmatched: 10. Per the germline V gene, CDR1 is KGHSH and CDR2 is LQKENI. The CDR3 has 15 amino acids. The CDR3 is CASSPGGPVGNEQYF. The DNA for the CDR3 is TGTGCCAGCTCACCGGGAGGGCCAGTCGGGAACGAGCAGTACTTC.

This chain connects TRBV2 to TRBJ2-7, with 11 bases fitting TRBD2. The V gene's germline CDR1 is SNHLY and CDR2 FYNNEI. The length of the CDR3 is 17 residues. Trimming took 6 bases from V and 3 from J; bases not matched to a gene: 13. The CDR3 loop is CASSPGLAGWLVYEQYF. For the CDR3, the DNA is TGTGCCAGCAGCCCCGGACTAGCGGGCTGGTTAGTCTACGAGCAGTACTTC.

This clone has only one observation. This chain uses TRBV5-1 with TRBJ2-2; 10 bases agree with TRBD2. J lost 7 bases, V lost 4 bases, and 7 bases had no gene match. The germline V gene encodes CDR1 SGHRS and CDR2 YFSETQ. CDR3 size: 15 residues. The CDR3 DNA reads TGCGCCAGCAGCGACACTAGCGGGATAATCGGGGAGCTGTTTTTT. Its protein is CASSDTSGIIGELFF. The variable domain in full, with the rest retrieved from reference TRBV5-1 and TRBJ2-2, is KAGVTQTPRYLIKTRGQQVTLSCSPISGHRSVSWYQQTPGQGLQFLFEYFSETQRNKGNFPGRFSGRQFSNSRSEMNVSTLELGDSALYLCASSDTSGIIGELFFGEGSRLTVL.

CDR3 in amino acids: CSLLREQFF. CDR3 coding DNA: TGCAGCCTTTTGAGAGAGCAGTTCTTC. The rearrangement joins TRBV29-1 to TRBJ2-1; D not resolved. This CDR3 has 9 amino acids. With 8 bases removed from V and 10 bases from J, the gap between germline ends came to 9 bases. Germline V CDR1 and CDR2: SQVTM, ANQGSEA.

This clone has just one count. The chain uses TRBV6-5 and TRBJ2-3; perhaps TRBD2 as D (5 bases). The CDR3 spans 16 residues. In germline, CDR1 is MNHEY, CDR2 SVGAGI. V was clipped by 2 bases and J by 4 bases, with 16 bases between them. CDR3 DNA sequence: TGTGCCAGCAGTTACGAGGGCCCATCTGCAGCAGATACGCAGTATTTT. Translating it yields CASSYEGPSAADTQYF.

The genes are TRBV19 and TRBJ2-7, with a possible D match to TRBD1 (5 bases). The V and J ends lost 5 bases and 4 bases respectively, with 21 bases between them. Per germline, CDR1 LNHDA and CDR2 SQIVND (reference sequence). CDR3 length: 16 amino acids. In DNA, the CDR3 is TGTGCCAGTAGTCCCGGTTTGGGGCACACATATTACGAGCAGTACTTC. As protein: CASSPGLGHTYYEQYF.

This clone was detected once. V gene TRBV28 combines with J gene TRBJ2-7; a possible D gene is TRBD1 (6 bases). CDR1 and CDR2 from the germline V gene are MDHEN and SYDVKM. With 6 bases removed from V and 4 bases from J, the gap between germline ends came to 19 bases. The CDR3 is 15 residues long. CDR3 in DNA: TGTGCCAGCAGCTTAAGTCGGGACATAAGGTACGAGCAGTACTTC. This sequence encodes CASSLSRDIRYEQYF.

This clone was seen a few times. The chain joins TRBV5-1 to TRBJ2-7; 11 positions match TRBD2. With 4 bases clipped from V and 2 bases from J, the junction kept 8 bases outside the gene matches. Germline V lookup: CDR1 SGHRS, CDR2 YFSETQ. The CDR3 contains 16 residues. CDR3 in amino acids: CASSLTSGRTTYEQYF. Here the CDR3 DNA reads TGCGCCAGCAGCCTCACTAGCGGGAGAACTACCTACGAGCAGTACTTC.

The V and J genes are TRBV5-1 and TRBJ2-5; no firm D call. From germline, CDR1 is SGHRS and CDR2 YFSETQ. This CDR3 contains 14 residues. V gave up 0 bases and J gave up 2 bases, with 8 bases separating them. CDR3 loop: CASSLVREQETQYF. CDR3 sequence (DNA): TGCGCCAGCAGCTTGGTCCGCGAGCAAGAGACCCAGTACTTC. Full variable domain (remainder filled in from reference TRBV5-1 and TRBJ2-5): KAGVTQTPRYLIKTRGQQVTLSCSPISGHRSVSWYQQTPGQGLQFLFEYFSETQRNKGNFPGRFSGRQFSNSRSEMNVSTLELGDSALYLCASSLVREQETQYFGPGTRLLVL.

The chain couples TRBV30 to TRBJ2-3, with 10 positions matching TRBD2. The V gene end was trimmed by 3 bases and the J gene end by 0 bases; junction bases not matched to a gene: 3. This CDR3 spans 15 amino acids. In germline, CDR1 is GTSNPN, CDR2 SVGIG (reference sequence). The CDR3 DNA follows: TGTGCCTGGAGCCCGACTAGCGGGAGCACAGATACGCAGTATTTT. Its translation is CAWSPTSGSTDTQYF.

The chain couples TRBV5-1 to TRBJ2-6; possible D gene TRBD1, 6 bases. Germline V gives CDR1 SGHRS, CDR2 YFSETQ. The CDR3 spans 17 residues. With 5 bases removed from V and 0 bases from J, the gap between germline ends came to 15 bases. This CDR3 is CASRFSGQFSGANVLTF. CDR3 in DNA: TGCGCCAGCAGATTTTCGGGACAATTCTCTGGGGCCAACGTCCTGACTTTC.

J is TRBJ1-1 and V is TRBV5-4, with a weak D call TRBD1 (5 bases). Germline-derived CDR1 and CDR2 are SGHNT and YYREEE (reference sequence). The V gene lost 2 bases and the J gene lost 8 bases, with 22 bases spanning the gap. CDR3 size: 16 residues. CDR3 region: CASSFGAVRDIEEAFF. The CDR3, as DNA: TGTGCCAGCAGCTTTGGGGCCGTCCGAGACATTGAAGAAGCTTTCTTT.

The rearrangement links TRBV29-1 to TRBJ1-2; D gene uncertain. V dropped 6 bases and J dropped 2 bases, with 16 bases sitting between them. Germline CDR1 SQVTM, CDR2 ANQGSEA. This CDR3 has 14 residues. The CDR3 is CSVNTPPGNYGYTF. In nucleotides, the CDR3 is TGCAGCGTCAATACCCCACCGGGGAACTATGGCTACACCTTC.

The chain has TRBV27 and TRBJ2-7; D is perhaps TRBD1 (5 bases). The CDR3 loop spans 15 amino acids. Trimming removed 8 bases at V and 4 bases at J, with 21 bases between. Germline V gene lookup returns CDR1 MNHEY and CDR2 SMNVEV (reference sequence). The CDR3 sequence: CASRLGQGSIYEQYF. CDR3 nucleotides: TGTGCCAGCCGCCTGGGGCAGGGTAGTATATACGAGCAGTACTTC.

This chain connects TRBV5-1 to TRBJ2-1; 9 positions agree with TRBD1. The CDR3 is made up of 14 amino acids. Germline CDR1 and CDR2: SGHRS and YFSETQ. Losses at the gene ends were 4 bases for V and 8 bases for J; bases not matched to a gene: 7. The CDR3 is CASSDGTGLYEQFF. DNA for the CDR3: TGCGCCAGCAGCGACGGGACAGGGTTGTATGAGCAGTTCTTC.